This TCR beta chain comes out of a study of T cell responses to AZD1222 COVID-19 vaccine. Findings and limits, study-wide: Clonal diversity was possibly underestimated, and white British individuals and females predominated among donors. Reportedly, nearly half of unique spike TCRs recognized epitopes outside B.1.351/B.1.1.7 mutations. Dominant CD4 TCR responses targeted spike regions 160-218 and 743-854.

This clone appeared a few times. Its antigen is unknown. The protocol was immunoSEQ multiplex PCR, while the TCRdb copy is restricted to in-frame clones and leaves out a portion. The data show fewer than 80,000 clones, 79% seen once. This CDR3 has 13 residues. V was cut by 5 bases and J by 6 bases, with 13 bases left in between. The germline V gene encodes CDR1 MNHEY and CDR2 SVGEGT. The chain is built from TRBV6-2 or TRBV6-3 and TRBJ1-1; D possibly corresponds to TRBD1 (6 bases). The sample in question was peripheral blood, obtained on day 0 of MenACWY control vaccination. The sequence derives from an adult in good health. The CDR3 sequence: CASSADRSAEAFF. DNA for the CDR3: TGTGCCAGCAGTGCCGACAGGTCCGCTGAAGCTTTCTTT.